This T cell receptor beta chain derives from a study of shared clonotypes between healthy human individuals. Overall study: The donor group consisted of a couple of women and a few men, aged 18 to 49. Findings and limits, study-wide: Non-shared clonotypes showed lower generation probabilities than clonotypes common to all four donors.

The CDR3 extends over 16 amino acids. V dropped 4 bases and J dropped 2; count of bases not matched to a gene: 8. The germline CDR1 and CDR2 sequences are MGHRA and YSYEKL. Caucasian adults living in Nashville, Tennessee, provided all samples. It was around 180 ng DNA, tens of thousands of T cell genomes, that sorted-subset replicate PCRs used. Libraries were prepared by immunoSEQ multiplex PCR; TCRdb keeps only in-frame clonotypes and omits some of them. The sample lists around 980,000 clones, approximately 78% occurring once. Regarding this clone: As yet, its antigen is unknown.

J is TRBJ2-5 and V is TRBV4-1; 9 nucleotides line up with TRBD1. The source of this sequence is a young man in good health. Some clones in this sample may be carry-over from other donors' samples. Sequenced: memory CD4+ T cells from PBMCs. Subset specified: CD45RA-negative fraction. The DNA for the CDR3 is TGCGCCAGCAGCCTCCTTCGGACAGGGGTACAAGAGACCCAGTACTTC. This sequence encodes CASSLLRTGVQETQYF.